The subject of this entry is one T cell receptor (beta chain). Its antigen is unidentified. Method: immunoSEQ multiplex PCR; TCRdb's copy keeps in-frame clones and lacks some. The sample has about 310,000 clones; more than 65% are singletons. CDR3 size: 20 residues. Germline assignment: CDR1 SGHRS and CDR2 YFSETQ. Trimming at V came to 0 bases and at J to 0 bases, leaving 12 bases not matched to a gene. This record belongs to a study of cytotoxic CD8 clonotypes in ibrutinib-treated CLL. Study as a whole: It was after a median 12 months of treatment, range 6 to 36, that response samples were taken. Points from the study as a whole: Clonality showed a rise at ibrutinib response that reversed toward baseline at progression. Public clonotypes (which were uncommon) either contracted or remained stable on treatment.

The chain couples TRBV5-1 to TRBJ2-2, with 9 bases lining up with TRBD2. The source material was PBMCs, sampled before ibrutinib treatment. The source is a human donor with chronic lymphocytic leukemia. This chain's CDR3 is CASSLAKLGLAVANTGELFF. The CDR3 DNA is TGCGCCAGCAGCTTGGCCAAGTTGGGACTAGCAGTAGCGAACACCGGGGAGCTGTTTTTT.